This TCR beta chain was recorded in a study of shared clonotypes between healthy human individuals (TCRdb year 2020). Regarding the complete study: Two women and a few men aged 18 to 49 years were included in the cohort. Each donor's leukapheresis produced roughly between roughly 0.9 and 8.9 billion PBMCs. The study deeply sequenced blood TCR repertoires of roughly five healthy adults to estimate repertoire size and the extent of clonotype sharing between individuals. Different laboratories and diverse techniques were used to prepare libraries and sequence TCR repertoires, to increase sequencing depth and limit assay-specific biases. Per donor, three plates each were used for CD4 naive and CD4 memory, two for CD8 naive, and one for CD8 memory. Broader findings and caveats from the paper: Because the study included only a small number of donors, the genetic and exposure-history diversity represented was limited. Only blood was sampled, and tissue TCR repertoires likely differ from those in blood. When a handful of donors were compared, the shared fraction of clonotypes was roughly 4.8% for naive CD4, around 4% for naive CD8, 2.3% for memory CD4, and around 0.37% for memory CD8. Clonotypes shared by all four sorted-subset donors showed higher generation probabilities than non-shared clonotypes. Pairwise subsampling led to the expectation that sequencing depth would affect the degree of clonotype sharing among donors. Estimated clonotype richness was generally larger for naive than for memory subsets. Even with the large sequencing depth, rarefaction of the sorted-subset datasets indicated that sequencing was incomplete.

Germline trimming amounts to 4 bases on V and 2 bases on J, with 5 as the count of junction bases outside the gene matches. The CDR3 starts with the cysteine, ends with the phenylalanine, and has 16 residues. The retained sequence is limited to the CDR3, 48 bases, with the frame set at the first base. CDR1 LNHDA and CDR2 SQIVND are derived from the germline V gene (reference sequence). The donors were healthy, HIV-negative adults who had no recently reported acute infections or vaccinations. Only Caucasian adults living in Nashville, Tennessee, USA were represented among the donors. CD4+ T cells were enriched through magnetic negative selection, after which naive cells were positively selected on CD45RA and the remaining negative fraction served as the memory subset. Blood was collected by leukapheresis, and PBMCs were isolated by Ficoll-Histopaque density gradient centrifugation and then cryopreserved in liquid nitrogen vapor phase. Purity and quantity of every magnetically sorted T cell population were checked by analytical flow cytometry. Each sorted fraction had its genomic DNA isolated and then quantified by UV absorbance on a Nanodrop 2000c.

Concerning this clone: Its antigen remains undetermined. Per-base quality was not reported, and no clone a single base away is much larger than it.

Using the deep immunoSEQ assay, TCR CDR3 regions were amplified from genomic DNA by multiplex PCR. Extracted genomic DNA from each cell subset was distributed evenly across all wells of several immunoSEQ 96-well plates, and each plate was treated as a replicate. For sorted subsets, each replicate PCR was loaded with approximately 190 ng genomic DNA, equivalent to 25,000 to 35,000 T cell genomes. Purified libraries were quantified with a Qubit 3.0 fluorometer, sized on a Bioanalyzer 2100, and re-quantified with the KAPA Library Quantification kit. Each immunoSEQ 96-well plate was sequenced on its own single-read 150-cycle Illumina NextSeq 550 flow cell. The authors' pipeline ran thus. The immunoSEQ output contained only junctional sequences without quality scores, so filtering could not match that applied to full-length reads. Sequences were annotated with PyIR, a Python wrapper for IgBLAST v1.9, using IMGT germline references to assign V/J genes and CDR3. Reads were removed for weak V/J assignments (E-value above 1e-6), missing CDR3, stop codons, out-of-frame junctions, or ambiguous translated residues. V3J clonotypes were defined as sequences sharing an identical inferred V gene, J gene, and CDR3 amino acid sequence. Percentage overlap between repertoires was calculated by dividing the number of shared unique clonotypes by the size of the smaller repertoire. Richness of each repertoire was evaluated using RTK rarefaction, the Chao1 estimator, and Recon v2.1 estimates of unobserved clonotypes. For all TCRbeta clonotypes obtained by the gDNA method from a few donors, generation probabilities were computed with OLGA. Entries here come from immuneACCESS through TCRdb and include only in-frame sequences with V and J called. Some clones fail to appear in such tables; in the studies checked, an unresolved V gene covers under half of the shortfall, and the cause of the remainder is unknown. For V, J and clone size, that table is used; D and trimming come from the DNA. This sample is represented by about 2.3 million clones; 90% to 95% of them were singletons. The ten largest make up 0.39% of the sample.

The material sequenced was naive CD4+ T cells from PBMCs. According to the study, the label for this sample's cell subset or site signals: CD45RA+ positively selected. Recombination connected TRBV19 to TRBJ1-5; TRBD1 fits 10 bases in the junction. The TCR sequence derives from a man between 18 and 35 years old in good health. Some clones in this sample may be carry-over from other donors' samples. The DNA sequence follows: TGTGCCAGTAGTAGGGGGACAGGGGTAGGCAATCAGCCCCAGCATTTT. Its translation is CASSRGTGVGNQPQHF.